Detailed here is one TCR beta chain. This clone's antigen is unknown. Base qualities are missing; no much larger clone stands one base away. This entry belongs to a study of graft-versus-host responses after intestinal transplantation (dated by TCRdb to about 2021). Study-wide context: The transplants that recipients received were multivisceral, liver-intestinal, or isolated intestinal. Bulk TCR-beta CDR3 sequencing was used to track graft-versus-host and host-versus-graft alloreactive T cell clones in the graft, circulation and bone marrow after intestinal transplantation. Alloreactive clones were identified by sequencing pre-transplant mixed lymphocyte reaction products and comparing these products with unstimulated pre-transplant donor and recipient T cells. Samples from a few later patients were sequenced in-house on an Illumina MiSeq with MiXCR processing rather than by the commercial service. Every recipient was given anti-thymocyte globulin induction, then maintenance tacrolimus and steroids for about 3 years. A peak of at least 4% donor T cells among recipient peripheral blood mononuclear cells was the definition used for donor T cell macrochimerism. Of the 20 to 30 intestinal transplant recipients enrolled in the cohort, one of whom was a retransplant, a few patients without pretransplant specimens were excluded. The paper as a whole reports these results and caveats: Patients with donor T cell macrochimerism had high GvH to HvG T cell clonal ratios in their allografts. Early after transplant, peak levels of circulating GvH clones were associated with declines in HvG clones. GvH clones turned up in recipient bone marrow, with some appearing earlier in ileal mucosa or blood, a pattern consistent with an intestinal mucosal origin. Conclusions were limited by the relatively low number and heterogeneity of intestinal transplant patients.

Library preparation used the immunoSEQ multiplex PCR assay. For most patients, genomic DNA was subjected to high-throughput TCR-beta CDR3 sequencing by Adaptive Biotechnologies. The study's processing was this. TCR sequencing data were retrieved from Adaptive's ImmunoSEQ software for 15 to 20 patients, whereas three other patients were processed with MiXCR and VDJtools. CDR3 nucleotide sequences shared by donor and recipient were removed because the origin of these sequences could not be assigned. At least 2-fold expansion over unstimulated cells and a minimum CFSE-low frequency of 0.002% (template counts) or 0.001% (read counts) were required for clones to be classified as alloreactive. Clones detected in sequenced pre-transplant spleen, lymph node, or MLR CFSE-low populations of the donor or recipient were defined as mappable. The cumulative frequency of alloreactive clones was calculated as a percentage of all sequences, weighted by copy number. TCRdb re-hosts the immuneACCESS table, in-frame sequences only. Its copies lack some clones; in the studies checked, an unresolved V gene accounts for under half of them, and the cause for the rest is not known. V, J and clone size were drawn from that table, and D and trimming were deduced from the DNA. The sample table shows about 14,000 clones, and around 95% are seen once. 0.6% to 0.85% of the sample is held by the ten biggest clonotypes.

Blood samples were collected up to 4 times in the first month after transplant and then at least monthly when available. CDR1 and CDR2 were assigned from the germline V gene as MNHEY and SVGAGI. The CDR3 spans 12 residues, from the cysteine through the phenylalanine. CDR3 DNA only is kept here, 36 bases in frame from base 1. V is cut by 4 bases and J by 7 bases, and the space between the germline ends is 11 bases. The chain uses TRBV6-5 and TRBJ2-7, with the D gene not clear enough to name. The TCR comes from a human patient who received an intestinal transplant, so some T cells may come from the graft donor. The sequencing used PBMCs, collected 9 days after transplant. This receptor carries the CDR3 CASSFISEEQYF. The sequenced DNA: TGTGCCAGCAGTTTTATTTCTGAAGAGCAGTACTTC.